Sequencing of this T cell receptor beta chain was carried out in a study of T cell responses to AZD1222 COVID-19 vaccine. Regarding the study as a whole: At baseline, seropositivity was found in only six or seven AZD1222 recipients. Vaccine-associated CD4 TCRs spanned spike, dominant at 160-218 and 743-854.

Trimming stripped 9 bases from V and 13 bases from J, with 15 bases between. The CDR3 covers 10 residues. The germline V gene encodes CDR1 SEHNR and CDR2 FQNEAQ (reference sequence). Profiled with immunoSEQ multiplex PCR; TCRdb holds only in-frame clones, not every one. The sample comprises 110,000 or so clones, 70% to 90% of which are singletons, and less than 10% rests with the top ten. About this clone: The antigen remains unidentified.

This specimen consisted of peripheral blood, obtained on day 0 of AZD1222 vaccination. This sequence joins TRBV7-9 and TRBJ1-1, with D possibly TRBD1 on 5 matching bases. This receptor was taken from an adult in good health. DNA for the CDR3: TGTGCCAGTTCAACCGTGGGGCTTTTCTTT. This codes for CASSTVGLFF.